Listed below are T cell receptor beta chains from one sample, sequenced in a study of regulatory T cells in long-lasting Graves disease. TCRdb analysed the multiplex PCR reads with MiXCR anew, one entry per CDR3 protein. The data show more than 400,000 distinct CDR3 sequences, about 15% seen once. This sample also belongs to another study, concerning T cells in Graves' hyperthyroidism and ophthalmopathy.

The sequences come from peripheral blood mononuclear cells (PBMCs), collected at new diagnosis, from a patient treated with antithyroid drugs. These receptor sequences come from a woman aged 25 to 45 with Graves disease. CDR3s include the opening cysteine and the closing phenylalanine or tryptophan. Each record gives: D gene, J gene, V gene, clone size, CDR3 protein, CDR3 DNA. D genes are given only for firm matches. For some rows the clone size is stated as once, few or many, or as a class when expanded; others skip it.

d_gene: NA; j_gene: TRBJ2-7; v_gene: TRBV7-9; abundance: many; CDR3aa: CASSPEYRDSYEQYF; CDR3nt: TGTGCCAGCAGCCCTGAATACAGGGATTCCTACGAGCAGTACTTC
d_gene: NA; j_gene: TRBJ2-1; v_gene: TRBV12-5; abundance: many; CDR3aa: CASGLRENRVPYSYNEQFF; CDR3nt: TGTGCTAGTGGTTTGCGAGAGAATAGGGTCCCCTACTCCTACAATGAGCAGTTCTTC
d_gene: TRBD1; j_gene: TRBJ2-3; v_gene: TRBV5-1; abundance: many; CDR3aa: CASSSGTGGTDTQYF; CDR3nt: TGTGCCAGCAGTTCCGGGACAGGGGGCACAGATACGCAGTATTTT
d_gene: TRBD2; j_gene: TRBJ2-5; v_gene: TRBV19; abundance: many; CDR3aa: CATTGTPGGETQYF; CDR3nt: TGTGCCACCACTGGGACTCCGGGGGGAGAGACCCAGTACTTC
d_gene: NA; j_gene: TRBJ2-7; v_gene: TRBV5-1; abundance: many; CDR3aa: CASSLSGVDSPDYEQYF; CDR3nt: TGCGCCAGCAGCTTGTCGGGAGTTGATTCTCCGGATTACGAGCAGTACTTC
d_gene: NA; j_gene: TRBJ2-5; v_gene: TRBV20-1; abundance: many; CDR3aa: CSARVPPGTAKETQYF; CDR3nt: TGCAGTGCTAGAGTACCACCCGGGACGGCTAAAGAGACCCAGTACTTC
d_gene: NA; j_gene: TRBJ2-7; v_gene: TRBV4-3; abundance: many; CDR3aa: CASSQDPRDHEQYF; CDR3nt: TGCGCCAGCAGCCAAGATCCGCGGGATCACGAGCAGTACTTC
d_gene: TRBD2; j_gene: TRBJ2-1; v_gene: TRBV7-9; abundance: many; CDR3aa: CASSPLAGAYNEQFF; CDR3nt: TGTGCCAGCAGCCCCTTGGCGGGAGCCTACAATGAGCAGTTCTTC
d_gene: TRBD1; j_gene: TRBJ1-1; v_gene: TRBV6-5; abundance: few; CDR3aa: CASSYLWDREAFF; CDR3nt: TGTGCCAGCAGTTACTTATGGGACAGGGAAGCTTTCTTT
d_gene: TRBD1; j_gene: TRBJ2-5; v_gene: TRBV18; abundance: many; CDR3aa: CASSPGQGEETQYF; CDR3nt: TGTGCCAGCTCACCGGGACAGGGGGAAGAGACCCAGTACTTC
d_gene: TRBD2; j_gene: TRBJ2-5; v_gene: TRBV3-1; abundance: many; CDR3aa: CASSHFAGGAAETQYF; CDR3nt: TGTGCCAGCAGCCACTTCGCGGGAGGGGCTGCGGAGACCCAGTACTTC
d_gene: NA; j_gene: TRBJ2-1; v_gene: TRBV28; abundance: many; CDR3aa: CASSFRGLWDNEQFF; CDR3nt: TGTGCCAGCAGTTTTAGGGGATTGTGGGACAATGAGCAGTTCTTC
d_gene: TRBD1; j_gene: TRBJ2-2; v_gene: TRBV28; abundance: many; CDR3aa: CASSLWWTGAFRRFGELFF; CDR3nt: TGTGCCAGCAGTTTATGGTGGACAGGGGCGTTTAGAAGATTTGGGGAGCTGTTTTTT
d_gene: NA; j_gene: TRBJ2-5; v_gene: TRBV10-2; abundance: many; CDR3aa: CASSDRAGAGDGQETQYF; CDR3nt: TGCGCCAGCAGTGACAGAGCCGGCGCAGGGGATGGCCAAGAGACCCAGTACTTC
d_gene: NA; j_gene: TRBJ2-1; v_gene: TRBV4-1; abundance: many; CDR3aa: CASSQQDRYNEQFF; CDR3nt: TGCGCCAGCAGCCAACAGGACCGCTACAATGAGCAGTTCTTC
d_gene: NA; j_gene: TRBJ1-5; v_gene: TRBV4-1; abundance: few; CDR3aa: CASSLLSGELQPQHF; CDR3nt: TGCGCCAGCAGCCTCCTGTCGGGGGAATTGCAGCCCCAGCATTTT
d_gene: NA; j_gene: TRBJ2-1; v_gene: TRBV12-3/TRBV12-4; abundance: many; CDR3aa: CASSPQGKKKTYNEQFF; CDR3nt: TGTGCCAGCAGTCCCCAGGGAAAAAAGAAGACGTACAATGAGCAGTTCTTC
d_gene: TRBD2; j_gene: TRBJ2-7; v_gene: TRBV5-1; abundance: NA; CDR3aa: CASSLEASGRSLEQYF; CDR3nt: TGCGCCAGCAGCTTGGAGGCTAGCGGGAGGAGTCTCGAGCAGTACTTC
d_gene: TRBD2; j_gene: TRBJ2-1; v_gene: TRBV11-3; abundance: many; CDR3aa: CASSLGGRAVEQFF; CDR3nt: TGTGCCAGCAGCTTAGGAGGGAGGGCCGTTGAGCAGTTCTTC
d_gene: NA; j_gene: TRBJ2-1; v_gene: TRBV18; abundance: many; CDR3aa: CASSPRDLDEQFF; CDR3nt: TGTGCCAGCTCGCCCCGCGATCTTGATGAGCAGTTCTTC
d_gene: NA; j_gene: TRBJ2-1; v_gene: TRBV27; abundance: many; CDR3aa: CASRKGGSEQFF; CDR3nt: TGTGCCAGCAGAAAGGGAGGTAGTGAGCAGTTCTTC
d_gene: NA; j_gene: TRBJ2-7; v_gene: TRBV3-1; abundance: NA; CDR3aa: CASSPHTGPNPYEQYF; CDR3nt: TGTGCCAGCAGCCCCCACACGGGCCCTAACCCCTACGAGCAGTACTTC
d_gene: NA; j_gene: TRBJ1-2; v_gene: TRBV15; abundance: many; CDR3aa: CATSSDITNYGYTF; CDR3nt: TGTGCCACCAGCAGTGATATAACAAACTATGGCTACACCTTC
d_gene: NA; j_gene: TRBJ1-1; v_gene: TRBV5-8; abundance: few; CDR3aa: CASSWRQKRYTEAFF; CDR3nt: TGTGCCAGCAGCTGGCGACAGAAGCGGTACACTGAAGCTTTCTTT
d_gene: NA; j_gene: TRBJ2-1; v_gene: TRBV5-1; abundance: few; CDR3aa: CTSSLGSGLSSYNEQFF; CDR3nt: TGCACCAGCAGCTTGGGCTCAGGGCTTAGCTCCTACAATGAGCAGTTCTTC
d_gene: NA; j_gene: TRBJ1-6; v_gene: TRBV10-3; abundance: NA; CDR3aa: CAISQQPAGFNSPLHF; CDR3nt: TGTGCCATCAGTCAACAGCCCGCGGGATTCAATTCACCCCTCCACTTT
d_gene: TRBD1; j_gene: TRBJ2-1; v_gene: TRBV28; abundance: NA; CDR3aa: CASSLSPGQGSMRSSGRPPFF; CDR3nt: TGTGCCAGCAGTTTATCTCCGGGACAGGGCTCTATGCGGTCATCGGGGCGCCCTCCGTTCTTC
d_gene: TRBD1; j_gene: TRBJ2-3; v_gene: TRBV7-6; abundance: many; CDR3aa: CASSLAEPGQGTDTQYF; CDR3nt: TGTGCCAGCAGCTTAGCGGAACCGGGACAGGGGACAGATACGCAGTATTTT
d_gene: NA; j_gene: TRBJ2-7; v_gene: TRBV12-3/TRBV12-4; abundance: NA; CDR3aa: CASAGQNSYEQYF; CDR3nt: TGTGCCAGTGCGGGACAGAATTCCTACGAGCAGTACTTC
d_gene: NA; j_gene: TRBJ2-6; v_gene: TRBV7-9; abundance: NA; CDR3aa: CASSLAGIWSSGANVLTF; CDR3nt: TGTGCCAGCAGCTTAGCGGGTATATGGAGCTCTGGGGCCAACGTCCTGACTTTC
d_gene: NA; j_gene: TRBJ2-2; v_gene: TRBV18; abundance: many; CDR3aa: CASSPATENTGELFF; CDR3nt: TGTGCCAGCTCACCCGCGACCGAGAACACCGGGGAGCTGTTTTTT